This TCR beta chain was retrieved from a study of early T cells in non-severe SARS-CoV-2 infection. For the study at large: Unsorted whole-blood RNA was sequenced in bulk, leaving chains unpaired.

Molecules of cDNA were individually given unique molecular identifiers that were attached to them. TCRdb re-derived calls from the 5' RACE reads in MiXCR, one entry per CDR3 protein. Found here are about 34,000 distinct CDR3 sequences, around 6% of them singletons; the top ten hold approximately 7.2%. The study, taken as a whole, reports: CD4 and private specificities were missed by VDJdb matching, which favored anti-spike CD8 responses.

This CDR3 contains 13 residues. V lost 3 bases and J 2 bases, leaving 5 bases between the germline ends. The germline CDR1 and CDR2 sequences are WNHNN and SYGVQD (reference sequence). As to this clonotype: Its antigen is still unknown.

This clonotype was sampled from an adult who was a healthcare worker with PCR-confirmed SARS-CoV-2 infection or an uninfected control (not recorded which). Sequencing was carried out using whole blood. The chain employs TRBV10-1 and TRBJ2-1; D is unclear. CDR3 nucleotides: TGCGCCAGCAGTGAAAAAGCCTACAATGAGCAGTTCTTC. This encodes CASSEKAYNEQFF.